Below are 19 T cell receptor beta chains sequenced from a single sample in a study of shared clonotypes between healthy human individuals. The assay was immunoSEQ multiplex PCR, and TCRdb's table has in-frame clones only and misses some. The sample records approximately 2.5 million clones, roughly 93% being singletons. Source material: naive CD4+ T cells from PBMCs. Subset noted: CD45RA+ positively selected. All receptors come from a man younger than 35 in good health. Some clones in this sample may be carry-over from other donors' samples.

This rearrangement joins TRBV5-1 to TRBJ1-2; D is ambiguous. The CDR3 is 14 amino acids. Germline CDR1 SGHRS, CDR2 YFSETQ. V was cut by 0 bases and J by 5 bases, with 11 bases left in between. The CDR3 coding sequence is TGCGCCAGCAGCTTGGACTCCATTAGGTATGGCTACACCTTC. This translates into CASSLDSIRYGYTF.

The V call is TRBV5-4, the J call TRBJ2-3, with D perhaps given as TRBD1 or TRBD2 (6 bases each). The CDR3 is 15 residues long. Germline assignment: CDR1 SGHNT and CDR2 YYREEE (reference sequence). The V end lost 3 bases, the J end lost 3 bases, and 14 bases lay between the germline ends. The CDR3 region has the DNA TGTGCCAGCAGCTCGGGGGACACCCTAACAGATACGCAGTATTTT. Protein sequence: CASSSGDTLTDTQYF.

This sequence joins TRBV7-2 and TRBJ2-2; D remains ambiguous. CDR3 length: 12 residues. CDR1 SGHTA and CDR2 FQGNSA come from the germline V gene. The V end lost 6 bases, the J end lost 6 bases, and 8 bases lay between the germline ends. The CDR3 reads CASRYNSGELFF. As DNA, the CDR3 is TGTGCCAGCAGATACAACTCCGGGGAGCTGTTTTTT.

The chain employs TRBV11-2 and TRBJ1-2; 9 bases align to TRBD1. V dropped 5 bases and J dropped 4; count of bases not matched to a gene: 5. This CDR3 comprises 14 residues. Germline CDR1 SGHAT, CDR2 FQNNGV. The DNA for the CDR3 is TGTGCCAGCAGCACGGACAGGGGTACCTATGGCTACACCTTC. Protein sequence: CASSTDRGTYGYTF.

The chain employs TRBV14 and TRBJ2-5; TRBD2 matches at 10 bases. V gave up 2 bases and J gave up 5 bases; unmatched junction bases: 8. CDR3 length equals 16 residues. Per germline, CDR1 SGHDN and CDR2 FVKESK. The CDR3 DNA sequence: TGTGCCAGCAGCCAATATCGAGCGGGAGGGCGGGAGACCCAGTACTTC. Translated, it gives CASSQYRAGGRETQYF.

The sample holds one count of this clone. The rearrangement uses TRBV10-3 and TRBJ2-4; unclear D gene. Germline V lookup: CDR1 ENHRY, CDR2 SYGVKD. There are 13 residues in the CDR3. The V end was cut by 6 bases, the J end by 5 bases, with 11 bases between. The CDR3 sequence is CAISNSDENIQYF. CDR3 bases: TGTGCCATCAGCAACTCGGACGAAAACATTCAGTACTTC.

The count of this clone is one. The chain employs TRBV2 and TRBJ1-1, with 9 bases aligning to TRBD1. The V segment lost 6 bases and the J segment 4 bases; nucleotides outside the gene matches: 12. Germline CDR1 and CDR2: SNHLY and FYNNEI. This CDR3 spans 16 amino acids. CDR3 sequence reads: CASSPLDRGEGTEAFF. The CDR3 region has the DNA TGTGCCAGCAGCCCACTAGACAGGGGGGAAGGCACTGAAGCTTTCTTT. The full variable domain, with the rest looked up from reference TRBV2 and TRBJ1-1, is EPEVTQTPSHQVTQMGQEVILRCVPISNHLYFYWYRQILGQKVEFLVSFYNNEISEKSEIFDDQFSVERPDGSNFTLKIRSTKLEDSAMYFCASSPLDRGEGTEAFFGQGTRLTVV.

The genes are TRBV6-1 and TRBJ1-1, with D unclear. The ends were cut back, 6 bases at V and 2 bases at J, with 10 bases in the middle. The CDR3 has 13 residues. Per germline, CDR1 MNHNS and CDR2 SASEGT. The DNA for the CDR3 is TGTGCCAGCAGCCGCATAACTAACACTGAAGCTTTCTTT. Translated, it gives CASSRITNTEAFF.

A remark on this clone: Within the sample, other DNA sequences also encode this same CDR3. This sequence joins TRBV15 and TRBJ2-3; D is unclear. The CDR3 length is 11 residues. The V gene's germline CDR1 is LNHNV and CDR2 YYDKDF (reference sequence). Trimming left V 1 base short and J 5 bases short, with 1 base between. The CDR3 here is CATSRGDTQYF. The DNA for the CDR3 is TGTGCCACCAGCAGAGGAGATACGCAGTATTTT. The variable domain in full, completed from reference TRBV15 and TRBJ2-3, reads DAMVIQNPRYQVTQFGKPVTLSCSQTLNHNVMYWYQQKSSQAPKLLFHYYDKDFNNEADTPDNFQSRRPNTSFCFLDIRSPGLGDTAMYLCATSRGDTQYFGPGTRLTVL.

The chain uses TRBV7-8 and TRBJ2-7; 15 bases line up with TRBD2. The CDR3 has 17 amino acids. Germline V gene data show CDR1 as SGHVS and CDR2 as FQNEAQ. V gave up 2 bases and J gave up 4 bases; unmatched junction bases: 6. The CDR3 region has the DNA TGTGCCAGCAGCTTAAGTGTAGGGACTAGCGGGAGGTACGAGCAGTACTTC. The encoded protein is CASSLSVGTSGRYEQYF.

The chain couples TRBV28 to TRBJ2-1; TRBD2 agrees at 7 bases. This CDR3 has 19 amino acids. CDR1 is MDHEN, CDR2 SYDVKM, per germline. J was trimmed by 0 bases and V by 6 bases; bases with no gene match: 17. This CDR3 is CASSVGTTGFASSYNEQFF. The CDR3 coding sequence is TGTGCCAGCAGCGTCGGGACTACCGGGTTTGCGAGCTCCTACAATGAGCAGTTCTTC. The full variable domain, its missing parts supplied by reference TRBV28 and TRBJ2-1, is DVKVTQSSRYLVKRTGEKVFLECVQDMDHENMFWYRQDPGLGLRLIYFSYDVKMKEKGDIPEGYSVSREKKERFSLILESASTNQTSMYLCASSVGTTGFASSYNEQFFGPGTRLTVL.

This rearrangement joins TRBV15 to TRBJ2-5, with 8 bases that match TRBD1. In germline, CDR1 is LNHNV, CDR2 YYDKDF (reference sequence). J was trimmed by 7 bases and V by 5 bases; bases with no gene match: 12. The CDR3 is 15 amino acids. The CDR3 DNA follows: TGTGCCACCAGCGGAGGGACAGGCGGCCCGGGGACCCAGTACTTC. Its protein is CATSGGTGGPGTQYF.

The chain combines TRBV5-1 with TRBJ2-3; 9 nucleotides match TRBD1. The germline CDR1 and CDR2 sequences are SGHRS and YFSETQ. The CDR3 runs to 15 residues. J gave up 4 bases and V 5 bases, and 8 bases lay outside the gene matches. The CDR3 region is CASRPWTGEADTQYF. CDR3 nucleotide sequence: TGCGCCAGCAGACCCTGGACAGGGGAGGCAGATACGCAGTATTTT.

The chain combines TRBV11-2 with TRBJ1-3; D is undetermined. The CDR3 consists of 12 residues. With 1 base removed from V and 6 bases from J, the gap between germline ends came to 4 bases. Germline V CDR1 and CDR2: SGHAT, FQNNGV. For the CDR3, the DNA is TGTGCCAGCAGCTTAGTGGTAAACACCATATATTTT. This translates into CASSLVVNTIYF.

The rearrangement joins TRBV7-6 to TRBJ2-3; D might be TRBD2 (6 bases). Germline assignment: CDR1 SGHVS and CDR2 FNYEAQ. With 5 bases removed from V and 0 bases from J, the gap between germline ends came to 12 bases. The CDR3 is 15 residues long. The CDR3 loop reads CASSRRGPSTDTQYF. CDR3 sequence (DNA): TGTGCCAGCAGCCGGCGGGGCCCAAGCACAGATACGCAGTATTTT. Supplemented by reference TRBV7-6 and TRBJ2-3, the full variable domain reads GAGVSQSPRYKVTKRGQDVALRCDPISGHVSLYWYRQALGQGPEFLTYFNYEAQQDKSGLPNDRFSAERPEGSISTLTIQRTEQRDSAMYRCASSRRGPSTDTQYFGPGTRLTVL.

The chain links TRBV23-1 to TRBJ1-5; possibly TRBD1 for D (5 bases). TRBV23-1 qualifies as an ORF whose function is uncertain. CDR3 size: 15 residues. Trimming cost V 6 bases and J 0 bases, with 12 bases left between them. The DNA for the CDR3 is TGCGCCAGCAGCCAGTGGGGGGGTAGCAATCAGCCCCAGCATTTT. It encodes CASSQWGGSNQPQHF.

V gene TRBV7-2 combines with J gene TRBJ1-4; no clear D gene. The CDR3 runs to 15 residues. V dropped 1 base and J dropped 3 bases, with 9 bases sitting between them. CDR1 and CDR2 from the germline V gene are SGHTA and FQGNSA. The CDR3 loop is CASSLGSGSNEKLFF. The CDR3 DNA is TGTGCCAGCAGCTTAGGGTCAGGTTCTAATGAAAAACTGTTTTTT. The variable domain in full, completed from reference TRBV7-2 and TRBJ1-4, reads GAGVSQSPSNKVTEKGKDVELRCDPISGHTALYWYRQSLGQGLEFLIYFQGNSAPDKSGLPSDRFSAERTGGSVSTLTIQRTQQEDSAVYLCASSLGSGSNEKLFFGSGTQLSVL.

This sequence joins TRBV19 and TRBJ2-7; tentative D call: TRBD2 (5 bases). CDR1 is LNHDA, CDR2 SQIVND, per germline (reference sequence). CDR3 length equals 19 residues. Trimming removed 5 bases from V and 0 bases from J, with 26 bases in between. The CDR3 loop reads CASSAGISGRTLTSYEQYF. Here the CDR3 DNA reads TGTGCCAGTAGTGCCGGGATATCTGGCCGGACTTTAACCTCCTACGAGCAGTACTTC.

The V call is TRBV5-1, the J call TRBJ2-1; D is unresolved. Germline CDR1 SGHRS, CDR2 YFSETQ. The CDR3 covers 15 residues. Trimming took 0 bases from V and 3 from J, leaving 10 bases between them. This CDR3 is CASSLDRKDYNEQFF. The CDR3 coding sequence is TGCGCCAGCAGCTTGGACAGAAAGGACTACAATGAGCAGTTCTTC.